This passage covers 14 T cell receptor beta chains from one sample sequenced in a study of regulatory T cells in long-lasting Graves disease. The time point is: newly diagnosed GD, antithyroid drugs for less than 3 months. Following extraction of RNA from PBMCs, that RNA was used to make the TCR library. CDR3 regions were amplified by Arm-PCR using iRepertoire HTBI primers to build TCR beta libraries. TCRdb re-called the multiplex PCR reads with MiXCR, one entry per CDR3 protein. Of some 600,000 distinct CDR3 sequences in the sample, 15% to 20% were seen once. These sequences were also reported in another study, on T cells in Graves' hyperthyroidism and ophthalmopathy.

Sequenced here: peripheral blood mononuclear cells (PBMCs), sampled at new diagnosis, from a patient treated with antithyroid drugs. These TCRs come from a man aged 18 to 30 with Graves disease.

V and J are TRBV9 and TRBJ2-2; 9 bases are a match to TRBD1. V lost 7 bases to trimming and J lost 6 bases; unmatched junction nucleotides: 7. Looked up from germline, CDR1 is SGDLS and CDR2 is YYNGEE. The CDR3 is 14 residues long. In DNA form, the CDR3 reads TGTGCCAGCGGTCGGACAGGGGTGGCCGGGGAGCTGTTTTTT. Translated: CASGRTGVAGELFF. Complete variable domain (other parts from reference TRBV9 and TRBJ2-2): DSGVTQTPKHLITATGQRVTLRCSPRSGDLSVYWYQQSLDQGLQFLIQYYNGEERAKGNILERFSAQQFPDLHSELNLSSLELGDSALYFCASGRTGVAGELFFGEGSRLTVL.

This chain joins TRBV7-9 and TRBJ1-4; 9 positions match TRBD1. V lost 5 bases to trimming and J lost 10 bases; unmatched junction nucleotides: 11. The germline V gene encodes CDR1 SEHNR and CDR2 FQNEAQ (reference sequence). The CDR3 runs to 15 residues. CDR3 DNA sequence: TGTGCCAGCAGCCTGCCGGGACAGGGAAAAGGAAAACTGTTTTTT. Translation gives CASSLPGQGKGKLFF. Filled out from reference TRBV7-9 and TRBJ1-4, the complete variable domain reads DTGVSQNPRHKITKRGQNVTFRCDPISEHNRLYWYRQTLGQGPEFLTYFQNEAQLEKSRLLSDRFSAERPKGSFSTLEIQRTEQGDSAMYLCASSLPGQGKGKLFFGSGTQLSVL.

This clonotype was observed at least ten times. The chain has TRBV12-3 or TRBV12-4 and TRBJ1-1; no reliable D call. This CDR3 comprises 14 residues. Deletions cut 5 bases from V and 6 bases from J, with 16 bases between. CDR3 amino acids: CASSPLAPTPEAFF. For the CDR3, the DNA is TGTGCCAGCAGTCCCTTAGCGCCGACACCTGAAGCTTTCTTT.

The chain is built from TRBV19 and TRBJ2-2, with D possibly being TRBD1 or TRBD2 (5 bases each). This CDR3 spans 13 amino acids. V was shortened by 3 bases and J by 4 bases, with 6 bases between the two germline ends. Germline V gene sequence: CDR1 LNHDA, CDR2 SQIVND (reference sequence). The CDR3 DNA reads TGTGCCAGTAGTATGGGGGTCACCGGGGAGCTGTTTTTT. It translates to CASSMGVTGELFF.

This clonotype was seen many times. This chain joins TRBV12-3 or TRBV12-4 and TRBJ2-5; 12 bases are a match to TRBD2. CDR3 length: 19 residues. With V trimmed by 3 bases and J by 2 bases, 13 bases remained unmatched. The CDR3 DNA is TGTGCCAGCAGTTTCCCTTCCCCGACTAGCGGGAGTTATCAAGAGACCCAGTACTTC. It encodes CASSFPSPTSGSYQETQYF.

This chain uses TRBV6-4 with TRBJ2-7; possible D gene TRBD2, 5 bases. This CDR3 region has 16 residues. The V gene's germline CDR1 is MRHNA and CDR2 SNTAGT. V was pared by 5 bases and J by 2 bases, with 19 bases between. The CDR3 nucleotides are TGTGCCAGCAGTTACACCCGCGGGCCCCCCGCCTACGAGCAGTACTTC. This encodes CASSYTRGPPAYEQYF.

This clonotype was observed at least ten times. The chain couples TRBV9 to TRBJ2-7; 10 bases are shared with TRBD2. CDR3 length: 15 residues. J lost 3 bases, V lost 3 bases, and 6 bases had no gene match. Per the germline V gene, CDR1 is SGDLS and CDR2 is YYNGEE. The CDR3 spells CASSASGSNSYEQYF. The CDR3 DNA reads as TGTGCCAGCAGCGCTAGCGGGAGTAACAGCTACGAGCAGTACTTC.

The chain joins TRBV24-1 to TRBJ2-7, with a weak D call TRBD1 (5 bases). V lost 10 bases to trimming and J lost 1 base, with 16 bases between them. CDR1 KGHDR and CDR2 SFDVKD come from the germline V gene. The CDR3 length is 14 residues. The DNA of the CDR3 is TGTGCCACTAAAATGGACACGTTATCCTACGAGCAGTACTTC. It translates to CATKMDTLSYEQYF.

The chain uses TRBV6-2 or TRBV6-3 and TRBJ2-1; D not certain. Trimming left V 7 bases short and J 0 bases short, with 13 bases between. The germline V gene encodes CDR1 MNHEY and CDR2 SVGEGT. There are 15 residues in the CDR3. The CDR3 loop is CASIEDEYSYNEQFF. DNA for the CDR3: TGTGCCAGCATCGAAGACGAATACTCCTACAATGAGCAGTTCTTC.

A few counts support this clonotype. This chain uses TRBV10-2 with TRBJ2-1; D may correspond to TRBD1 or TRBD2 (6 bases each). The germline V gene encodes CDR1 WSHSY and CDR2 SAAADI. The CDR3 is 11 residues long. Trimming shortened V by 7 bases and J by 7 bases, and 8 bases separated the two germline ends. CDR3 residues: CASKGGNEQFF. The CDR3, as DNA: TGCGCCAGCAAGGGGGGTAATGAGCAGTTCTTC.

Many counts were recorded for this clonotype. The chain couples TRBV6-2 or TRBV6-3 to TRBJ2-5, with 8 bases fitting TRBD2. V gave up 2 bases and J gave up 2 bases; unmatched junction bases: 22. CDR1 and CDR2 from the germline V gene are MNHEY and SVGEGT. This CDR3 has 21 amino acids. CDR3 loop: CASSYPRPVPSGSTTQETQYF. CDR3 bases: TGTGCCAGCAGTTACCCACGACCCGTGCCTAGCGGGTCAACCACTCAAGAGACCCAGTACTTC.

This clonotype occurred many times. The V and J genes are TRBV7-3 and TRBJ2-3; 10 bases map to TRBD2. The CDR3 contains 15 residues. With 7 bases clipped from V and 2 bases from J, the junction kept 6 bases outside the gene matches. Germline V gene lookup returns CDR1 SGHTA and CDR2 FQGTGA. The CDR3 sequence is CASTLAGALTDTQYF. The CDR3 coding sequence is TGTGCCAGCACCCTAGCGGGAGCGCTCACAGATACGCAGTATTTT.

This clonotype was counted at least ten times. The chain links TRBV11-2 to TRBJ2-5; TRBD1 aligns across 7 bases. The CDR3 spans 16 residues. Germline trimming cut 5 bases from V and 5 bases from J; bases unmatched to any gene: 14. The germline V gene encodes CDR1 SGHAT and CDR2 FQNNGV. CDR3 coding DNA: TGTGCCAGCAGCCCCCTCGAAAACAGGGGATGGGAGACCCAGTACTTC. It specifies CASSPLENRGWETQYF.

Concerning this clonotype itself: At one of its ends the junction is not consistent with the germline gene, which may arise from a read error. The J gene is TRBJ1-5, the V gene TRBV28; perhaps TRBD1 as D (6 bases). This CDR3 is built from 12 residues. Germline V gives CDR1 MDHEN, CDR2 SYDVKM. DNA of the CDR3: TGTGCCGGCAGACCACAGGGACAGCCCCAGCATTTT. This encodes CAGRPQGQPQHF.